This passage covers 18 T cell receptor beta chains from one sample sequenced in a study of circulating and synovial CD4+ cells in juvenile arthritis. This table comes from immunoSEQ multiplex PCR, and its TCRdb copy is limited to in-frame clones, with some not included. Altogether around 32,000 clones are present, about 95% being singletons, with the ten largest covering roughly 0.74%. Sequences were obtained from CD4+ T cells from blood. The source is a human donor with juvenile idiopathic arthritis.

The chain recombines TRBV18 with TRBJ2-7; TRBD2 aligns across 9 bases. The CDR3 has 17 residues. Germline assignment: CDR1 KGHSH and CDR2 LQKENI. The trim removed 0 bases at V and 0 bases at J, leaving 6 bases unmatched. CDR3 sequence reads: CASSPPALAGSSYEQYF. The CDR3 DNA sequence: TGTGCCAGCTCACCACCGGCGCTAGCGGGGTCCTCCTACGAGCAGTACTTC.

V usage is TRBV19 and J usage is TRBJ1-5; 9 bases are a match to TRBD1. Germline V lookup: CDR1 LNHDA, CDR2 SQIVND (reference sequence). The CDR3 loop spans 14 amino acids. V trimming: 4 bases; J trimming: 7 bases; junction bases outside the gene matches: 5. CDR3 sequence (DNA): TGTGCCAGTAGTACGGGACAGGGTGGCCAGCCCCAGCATTTT. Translating gives CASSTGQGGQPQHF.

The rearrangement uses TRBV7-3 and TRBJ1-3, with D tentatively TRBD1 (6 bases). The CDR3 runs 15 residues. Deletions cut 0 bases from V and 4 bases from J, with 10 bases between. The V gene's germline CDR1 is SGHTA and CDR2 FQGTGA. CDR3 region: CASSLTGAGGNTIYF. CDR3 DNA: TGTGCCAGCAGCTTAACGGGGGCAGGAGGAAACACCATATATTTT.

This chain joins TRBV6-5 and TRBJ2-1, with 10 bases lining up with TRBD2. CDR3 length: 14 residues. Germline-derived CDR1 and CDR2 are MNHEY and SVGAGI. V was clipped by 10 bases and J by 6 bases; unmatched bases: 9. This CDR3 reads CATRRLAGTNEQFF. The CDR3 DNA follows: TGTGCCACCCGAAGACTAGCGGGCACCAATGAGCAGTTCTTC.

The rearrangement joins TRBV6-6 to TRBJ2-2; 7 nucleotides agree with TRBD2. Germline CDR1 MNHNY, CDR2 SVGAGI (reference sequence). V was clipped by 0 bases and J by 5 bases; unmatched bases: 3. The CDR3 is made up of 15 amino acids. The CDR3 coding sequence is TGTGCCAGCAGTTACTCTAGCGGGCGGACCGGGGAGCTGTTTTTT. Encoded protein: CASSYSSGRTGELFF.

This chain connects TRBV7-9 to TRBJ2-1; 11 nucleotides align to TRBD2. V lost 1 base and J lost 4; bases outside the gene matches: 9. Germline V lookup: CDR1 SEHNR, CDR2 FQNEAQ (reference sequence). The CDR3 totals 18 residues. In DNA, the CDR3 is TGTGCCAGCAGCTTAGGTTTTAGCGGGAGGGCCCGGTACAATGAGCAGTTCTTC. It translates to CASSLGFSGRARYNEQFF.

The DNA of the CDR3 is TGTGCCAGCGCGTCGTCTTTCACAGTTACTAACACTGAAGCTTTCTTT. Translation gives CASASSFTVTNTEAFF. This rearrangement joins TRBV7-3 to TRBJ1-1; D not resolved. V lost 8 bases and J lost 2, with 21 bases in between. This CDR3 region has 16 residues. Per the germline V gene, CDR1 is SGHTA and CDR2 is FQGTGA.

The rearrangement links TRBV19 to TRBJ1-1; no firm D call. Germline CDR1 and CDR2: LNHDA and SQIVND (reference sequence). CDR3 length: 15 amino acids. The V end was cut by 0 bases, the J end by 0 bases, with 8 bases between. The chain's CDR3 is CASSIDRSLNTEAFF. DNA for the CDR3: TGTGCCAGTAGTATAGATCGGAGTCTGAACACTGAAGCTTTCTTT.

This chain links TRBV10-1 with TRBJ2-1; a possible D gene is TRBD2 (6 bases). Germline V gene lookup returns CDR1 WNHNN and CDR2 SYGVQD (reference sequence). V was shortened by 3 bases and J by 10 bases, with 13 bases between the two germline ends. The CDR3 loop spans 13 amino acids. The CDR3 spells CASSDLPGLEQFF. DNA of the CDR3: TGCGCCAGCAGTGACCTGCCGGGACTCGAGCAGTTCTTC.

The chain couples TRBV27 to TRBJ2-1, with 11 bases identical to TRBD2. CDR3 length: 16 amino acids. In germline, CDR1 is MNHEY, CDR2 SMNVEV (reference sequence). V lost 5 bases, J lost 4 bases, and 7 bases stayed unmatched. CDR3 region: CASSRLGTSGYNEQFF. The DNA of the CDR3 is TGTGCCAGCAGTAGACTCGGGACTAGCGGATACAATGAGCAGTTCTTC.

This clone showed up just once. The rearrangement links TRBV4-1 to TRBJ1-4, with D unresolved. V lost 4 bases and J lost 8, with 11 bases in between. Germline lookup yields CDR1 MGHRA and CDR2 YSYEKL. The CDR3 loop spans 13 amino acids. The CDR3: CASSRWRLEKLFF. As DNA, the CDR3 is TGCGCCAGCAGCCGGTGGAGGTTGGAAAAACTGTTTTTT.

The chain couples TRBV6-5 to TRBJ2-7; 8 bases map to TRBD2. Germline values: CDR1 MNHEY, CDR2 SVGAGI. This CDR3 region has 14 residues. The ends lost 6 bases at V and 1 base at J; junction bases unmatched: 5. The CDR3 bases are TGTGCCAGCAGAGTGCCGGGAGGGTCCTACGAGCAGTACTTC. This sequence encodes CASRVPGGSYEQYF.

This chain links TRBV30 with TRBJ1-2, with 11 bases identical to TRBD1. The V gene's germline CDR1 is GTSNPN and CDR2 SVGIG (reference sequence). Germline trimming cut 0 bases from V and 2 bases from J; bases unmatched to any gene: 5. The CDR3 covers 16 residues. The CDR3 DNA reads TGTGCCTGGAGTGTACCCCGGACAGGGGGCAACTATGGCTACACCTTC. Protein: CAWSVPRTGGNYGYTF.

V and J are TRBV10-3 and TRBJ2-7; TRBD2 agrees at 8 bases. The CDR3 loop spans 13 amino acids. V trimming: 9 bases; J trimming: 5 bases; junction bases outside the gene matches: 9. Germline loops: CDR1 ENHRY, CDR2 SYGVKD. The CDR3 sequence is CAIVSGVTNEQYF. The CDR3, as DNA: TGTGCCATTGTTAGCGGGGTGACAAACGAGCAGTACTTC.

This chain links TRBV6-4 with TRBJ1-5; D may be TRBD1 (5 bases). CDR1 is MRHNA, CDR2 SNTAGT, per germline. Trimming shortened V by 2 bases and J by 11 bases, and 13 bases separated the two germline ends. This CDR3 spans 13 amino acids. The CDR3 nucleotides are TGTGCCAGCAGTGACGACGGGGGAATGACCCAGCATTTT. Its protein product is CASSDDGGMTQHF.

This chain links TRBV5-4 with TRBJ1-5; TRBD1 agrees at 10 bases. The CDR3 sequence is 16 residues long. Germline V CDR1 and CDR2: SGHNT, YYREEE (reference sequence). The ends lost 0 bases at V and 3 bases at J; junction bases unmatched: 3. The CDR3 DNA reads TGTGCCAGCAGCTTGGAGGGGACAGGGGTCAATCAGCCCCAGCATTTT. Translated, it gives CASSLEGTGVNQPQHF.

CDR3 sequence: CASSHPPGQGLYEQYF. CDR3 DNA sequence: TGTGCCAGCAGCCACCCTCCCGGACAGGGGCTCTACGAGCAGTACTTC. The chain uses TRBV13 and TRBJ2-7, with TRBD1 matching 9 bases. Germline V CDR1 and CDR2: PRHDT, FYEKMQ (reference sequence). The V segment lost 5 bases and the J segment 3 bases; nucleotides outside the gene matches: 11. CDR3 size: 16 residues.

The chain is built from TRBV5-6 and TRBJ2-7; 9 bases are a match to TRBD2. Per germline, CDR1 SGHDT and CDR2 YYEEEE. The CDR3 consists of 15 residues. J gave up 2 bases and V 7 bases, and 10 bases lay outside the gene matches. The CDR3: CASGPRLAVPYEQYF. CDR3 DNA sequence: TGTGCCAGCGGCCCCCGACTAGCGGTCCCCTACGAGCAGTACTTC.